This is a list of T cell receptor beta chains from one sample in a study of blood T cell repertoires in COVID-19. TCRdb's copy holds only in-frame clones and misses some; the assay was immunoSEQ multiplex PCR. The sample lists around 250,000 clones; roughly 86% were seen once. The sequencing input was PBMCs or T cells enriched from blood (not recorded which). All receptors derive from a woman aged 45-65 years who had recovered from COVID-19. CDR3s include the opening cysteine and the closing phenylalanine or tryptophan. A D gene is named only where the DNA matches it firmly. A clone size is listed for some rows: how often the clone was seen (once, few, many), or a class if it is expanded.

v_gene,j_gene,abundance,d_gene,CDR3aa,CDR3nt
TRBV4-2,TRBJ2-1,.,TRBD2,CASSQDLREPLFF,TGTGCCAGCAGCCAAGATCTGCGGGAGCCGTTGTTCTTC
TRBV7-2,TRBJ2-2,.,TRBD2,CASSLGLAGVITGELFF,TGTGCCAGCAGCCTGGGACTAGCGGGAGTCATCACCGGGGAGCTGTTTTTT
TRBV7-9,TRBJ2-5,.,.,CASSSKGETQYF,TGTGCCAGCAGCTCGAAGGGGGAGACCCAGTACTTC
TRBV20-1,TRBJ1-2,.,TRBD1,CSASDRARGYTF,TGCAGTGCTAGTGACAGGGCGCGCGGCTACACCTTC
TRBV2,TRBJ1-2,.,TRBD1,CASSEVRTGSANYGYTF,TGTGCCAGCAGTGAAGTTAGGACAGGCTCTGCTAACTATGGCTACACCTTC
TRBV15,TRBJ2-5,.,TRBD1,CATSSGFRGPQETQYF,TGTGCCACCAGCAGCGGCTTTAGGGGGCCACAAGAGACCCAGTACTTC
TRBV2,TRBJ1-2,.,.,CASRVGQHYGYTF,TGTGCCAGCAGGGTAGGACAGCACTATGGCTACACCTTC
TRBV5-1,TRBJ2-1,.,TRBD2,CASSDWTSSNEQFF,TGCGCCAGCAGCGATTGGACTAGCAGCAATGAGCAGTTCTTC
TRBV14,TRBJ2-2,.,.,CASSQVLNTGELFF,TGTGCCAGCAGCCAAGTACTAAACACCGGGGAGCTGTTTTTT
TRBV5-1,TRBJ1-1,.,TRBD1,CASSLGQGAAAFF,TGCGCCAGCAGCTTGGGACAGGGGGCCGCAGCTTTCTTT
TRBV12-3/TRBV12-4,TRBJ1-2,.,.,CASSRTDYGYTF,TGTGCCAGCAGCCGGACAGACTATGGCTACACCTTC
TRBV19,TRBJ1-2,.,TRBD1,CASNNPAGQGAFYTF,TGTGCCAGTAACAATCCCGCGGGACAGGGTGCTTTCTACACCTTC
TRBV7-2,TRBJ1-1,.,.,CASSLGANTEAFF,TGTGCCAGCAGCTTAGGAGCAAACACTGAAGCTTTCTTT
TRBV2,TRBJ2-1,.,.,CASSRDGTLSYNEQFF,TGTGCCAGCAGCAGGGATGGAACCCTGTCTTACAATGAGCAGTTCTTC
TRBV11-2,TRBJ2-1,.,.,CASSLLWSGYEQFF,TGTGCCAGCAGCTTACTTTGGAGCGGGTATGAGCAGTTCTTC
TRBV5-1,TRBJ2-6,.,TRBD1,CASSSGTGSGANVLTF,TGCGCCAGCAGCTCGGGGACAGGGTCTGGGGCCAACGTCCTGACTTTC
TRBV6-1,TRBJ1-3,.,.,CASSVSLAGAGNTIYF,TGTGCCAGCAGTGTATCCCTAGCGGGGGCTGGAAACACCATATATTTT
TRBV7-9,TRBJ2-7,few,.,CASSLRDSYEQYF,TGTGCCAGCAGCTTACGAGACTCCTACGAGCAGTACTTC
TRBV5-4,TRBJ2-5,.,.,CASSWRGGQETQYF,TGTGCCAGCAGCTGGAGGGGCGGCCAAGAGACCCAGTACTTC
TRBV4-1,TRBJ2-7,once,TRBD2,CASSQGLAASYEQYF,TGCGCCAGCAGCCAGGGACTAGCGGCTTCCTACGAGCAGTACTTC
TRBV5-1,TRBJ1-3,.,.,CASSLDDSPSGNTIYF,TGCGCCAGCAGCTTGGATGACAGCCCTTCTGGAAACACCATATATTTT
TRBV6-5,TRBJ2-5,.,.,CASSRGFEETQYF,TGTGCCAGCAGTAGGGGGTTTGAGGAGACCCAGTACTTC
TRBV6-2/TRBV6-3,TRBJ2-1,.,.,CASSQIAGRGSSYNEQFF,TGTGCCAGCAGCCAGATTGCCGGACGGGGGAGCTCCTACAATGAGCAGTTCTTC
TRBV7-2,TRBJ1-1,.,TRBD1,CASSPQGARGGTEAFF,TGTGCCAGCAGCCCACAGGGGGCACGGGGTGGTACTGAAGCTTTCTTT
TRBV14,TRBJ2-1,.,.,CASSKRLNSDSYNEQFF,TGTGCCAGCAGCAAACGACTAAACTCAGACTCCTACAATGAGCAGTTCTTC
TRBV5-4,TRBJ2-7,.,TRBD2,CASSKGTSGSYEQYF,TGTGCCAGCAGCAAGGGGACTAGCGGGAGCTACGAGCAGTACTTC
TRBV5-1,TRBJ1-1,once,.,CASSLGTLNTEAFF,TGCGCCAGCAGCTTGGGGACTTTGAACACTGAAGCTTTCTTT
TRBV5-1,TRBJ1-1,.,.,CASSLGSGGGTEAFF,TGCGCCAGCAGCTTGGGTTCGGGTGGAGGGACTGAAGCTTTCTTT
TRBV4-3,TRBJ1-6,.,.,CASSQEPTRGSPLHF,TGCGCCAGCAGCCAAGAGCCAACCCGCGGTTCACCCCTCCACTTT
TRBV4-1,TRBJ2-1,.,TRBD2,CASSQTGTRGDEQFF,TGCGCCAGCAGCCAAACCGGGACTAGAGGCGATGAGCAGTTCTTC
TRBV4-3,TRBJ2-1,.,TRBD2,CASSHEREGRDEQFF,TGCGCCAGCAGCCACGAGCGGGAGGGCCGGGATGAGCAGTTCTTC
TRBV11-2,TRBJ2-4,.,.,CASSLDHTPRSTIAKNIQYF,TGTGCCAGCAGCTTAGATCATACTCCCAGGTCGACCATAGCCAAAAACATTCAGTACTTC
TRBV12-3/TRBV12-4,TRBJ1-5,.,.,CASGGAENQPQHF,TGTGCCAGCGGGGGGGCAGAAAATCAGCCCCAGCATTTT
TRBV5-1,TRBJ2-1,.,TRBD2,CASSLISSGDNEQFF,TGCGCCAGCAGCTTGATTTCTAGCGGAGACAATGAGCAGTTCTTC